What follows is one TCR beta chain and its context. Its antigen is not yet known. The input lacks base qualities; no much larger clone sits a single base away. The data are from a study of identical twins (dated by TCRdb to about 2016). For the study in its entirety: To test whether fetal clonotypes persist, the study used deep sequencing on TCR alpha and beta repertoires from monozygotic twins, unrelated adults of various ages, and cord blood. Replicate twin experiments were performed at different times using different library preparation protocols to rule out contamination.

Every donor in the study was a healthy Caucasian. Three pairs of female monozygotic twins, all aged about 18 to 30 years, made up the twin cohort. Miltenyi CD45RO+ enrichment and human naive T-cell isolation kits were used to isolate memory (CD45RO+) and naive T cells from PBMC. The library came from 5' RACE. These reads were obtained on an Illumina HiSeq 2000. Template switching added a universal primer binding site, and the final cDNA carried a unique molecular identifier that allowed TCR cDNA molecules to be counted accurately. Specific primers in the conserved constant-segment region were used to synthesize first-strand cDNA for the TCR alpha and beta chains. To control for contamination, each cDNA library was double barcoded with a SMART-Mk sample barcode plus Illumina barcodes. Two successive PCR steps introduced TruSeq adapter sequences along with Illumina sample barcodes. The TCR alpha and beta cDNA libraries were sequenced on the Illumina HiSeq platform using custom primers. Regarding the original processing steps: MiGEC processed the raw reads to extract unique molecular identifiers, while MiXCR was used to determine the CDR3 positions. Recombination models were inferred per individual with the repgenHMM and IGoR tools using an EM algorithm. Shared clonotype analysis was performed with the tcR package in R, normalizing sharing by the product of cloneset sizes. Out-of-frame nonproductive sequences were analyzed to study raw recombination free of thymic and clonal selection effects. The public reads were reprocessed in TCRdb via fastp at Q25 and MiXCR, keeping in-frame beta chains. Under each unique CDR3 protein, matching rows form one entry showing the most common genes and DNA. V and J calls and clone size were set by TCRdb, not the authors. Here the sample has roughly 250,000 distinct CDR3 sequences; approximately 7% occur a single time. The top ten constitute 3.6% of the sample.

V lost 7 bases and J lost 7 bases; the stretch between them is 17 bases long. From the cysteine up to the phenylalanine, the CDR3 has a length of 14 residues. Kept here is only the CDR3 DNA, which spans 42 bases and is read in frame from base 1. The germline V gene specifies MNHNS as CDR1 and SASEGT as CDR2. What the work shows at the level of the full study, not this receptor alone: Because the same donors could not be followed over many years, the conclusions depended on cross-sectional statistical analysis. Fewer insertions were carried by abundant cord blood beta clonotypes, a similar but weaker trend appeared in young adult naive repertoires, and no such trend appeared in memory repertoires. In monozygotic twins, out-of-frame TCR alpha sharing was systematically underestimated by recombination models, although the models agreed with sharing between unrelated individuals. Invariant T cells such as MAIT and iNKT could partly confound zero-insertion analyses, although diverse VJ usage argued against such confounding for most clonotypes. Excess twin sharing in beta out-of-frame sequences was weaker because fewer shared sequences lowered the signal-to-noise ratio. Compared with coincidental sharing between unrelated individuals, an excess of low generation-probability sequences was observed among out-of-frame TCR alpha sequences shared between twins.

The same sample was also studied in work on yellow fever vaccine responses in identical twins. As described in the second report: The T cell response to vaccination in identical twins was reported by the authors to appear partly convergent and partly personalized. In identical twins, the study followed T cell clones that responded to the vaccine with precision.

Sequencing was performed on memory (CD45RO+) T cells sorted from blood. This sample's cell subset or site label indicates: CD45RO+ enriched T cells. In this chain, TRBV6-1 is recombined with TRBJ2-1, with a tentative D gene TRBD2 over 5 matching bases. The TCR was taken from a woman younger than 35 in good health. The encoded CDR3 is CASTGLSIGNEQFF. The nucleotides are TGTGCCAGCACTGGACTTAGTATCGGGAATGAGCAGTTCTTC.